This TCR beta chain was captured by sequencing in a study of control samples from healthy donors and cancer patients. Looked up from germline, CDR1 is MRHNA and CDR2 is SNTAGT. The CDR3 is made up of 12 amino acids. The V gene end was trimmed by 2 bases and the J gene end by 15 bases; junction bases not matched to a gene: 7. The method was immunoSEQ multiplex PCR; TCRdb's version includes in-frame clones alone and lacks a portion of them. The table shows 150,000 to 160,000 clones, with approximately 96% occurring only once. Sequenced material: blood. The receptor was derived from a man aged 35-49 years in good health. The chain carries TRBV6-4 and TRBJ2-1, with 7 bases that match TRBD1. As DNA, the CDR3 is TGTGCCAGCAGTGACCTTAAAGGACAGGCGTTCTTC. Its translation: CASSDLKGQAFF.